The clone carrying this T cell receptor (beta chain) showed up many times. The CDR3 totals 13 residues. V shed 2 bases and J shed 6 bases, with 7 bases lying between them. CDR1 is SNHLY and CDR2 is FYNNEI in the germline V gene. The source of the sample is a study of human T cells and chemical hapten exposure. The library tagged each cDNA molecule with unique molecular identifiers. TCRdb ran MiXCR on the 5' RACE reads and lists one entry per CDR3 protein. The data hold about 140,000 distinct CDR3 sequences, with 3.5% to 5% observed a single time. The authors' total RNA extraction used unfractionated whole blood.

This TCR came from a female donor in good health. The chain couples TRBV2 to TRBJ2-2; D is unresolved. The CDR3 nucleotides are TGTGCCAGCAGTGAACAAGTCGCCGGGGAGCTGTTTTTT. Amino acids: CASSEQVAGELFF.